This T cell receptor beta chain was captured in a study of radiation and T cells in renal cell carcinoma. Repertoires were generated with immunoSEQ multiplex PCR, while TCRdb's copy carries only in-frame clones and drops some. The repertoire holds around 170,000 clones, with roughly nine tenths as singletons. About this clone: Its cognate antigen is unknown.

As for time point: blood 4 weeks post-SBRT, at nephrectomy. Treatment in this sample: 15 Gy SBRT to primary tumor, nephrectomy 4 weeks later. Nephrectomy followed 15 Gy stereotactic body radiation by 4 weeks. The patient's renal cell carcinoma had clear cell pathology. General study results and limits: Baseline intratumoral clonotype presence is unknown without pretreatment biopsies. From baseline, blood top tumor clonotypes peaked at 2 weeks post-radiation.

CDR1 SGDLS and CDR2 YYNGEE come from the germline V gene. The CDR3 contains 15 residues. The J segment lost 6 bases and the V segment lost 0 bases, leaving 4 bases of the junction unmatched. The clonotype comes from a woman between 45 and 65 years old with renal cell carcinoma. This sample comprised blood, obtained from a patient whose treatment included radiotherapy and nephrectomy. V gene TRBV9 combines with J gene TRBJ1-5; the match to TRBD1 covers 9 bases. The CDR3 DNA follows: TGTGCCAGCAGCGTAGGGACAGGGGTTGGTCAGCCCCAGCATTTT. It encodes CASSVGTGVGQPQHF.